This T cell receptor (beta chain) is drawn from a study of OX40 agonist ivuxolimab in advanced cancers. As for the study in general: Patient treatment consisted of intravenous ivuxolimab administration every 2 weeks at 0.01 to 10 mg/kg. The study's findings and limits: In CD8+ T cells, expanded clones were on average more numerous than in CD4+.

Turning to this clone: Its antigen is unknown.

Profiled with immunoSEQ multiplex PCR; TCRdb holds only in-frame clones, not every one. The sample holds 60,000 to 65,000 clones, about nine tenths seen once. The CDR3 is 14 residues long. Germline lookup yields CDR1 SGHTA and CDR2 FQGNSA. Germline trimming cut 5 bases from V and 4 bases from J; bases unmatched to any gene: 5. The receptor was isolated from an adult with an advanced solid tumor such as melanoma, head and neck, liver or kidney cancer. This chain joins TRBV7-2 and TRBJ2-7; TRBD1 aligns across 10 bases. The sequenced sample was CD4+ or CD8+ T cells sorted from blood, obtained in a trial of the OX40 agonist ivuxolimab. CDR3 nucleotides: TGTGCCAGCAGCCAGGGACAGGGGAGGTACGAGCAGTACTTC. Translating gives CASSQGQGRYEQYF.